This record concerns one T cell receptor beta chain sequence. Its target is not known. CDR1 SNHLY and CDR2 FYNNEI come from the germline V gene. There are 13 residues in the CDR3. Trimming left V 7 bases short and J 7 bases short, with 16 bases between. The PCR employed 60 Vbeta primers together with 13 Jbeta primers. Only in-frame clones appear in the TCRdb table, and some are missing; sequencing was by immunoSEQ multiplex PCR. The profile shows 120,000 to 150,000 clones, roughly 76% of them singletons. These data are taken from a study of cytomegalovirus exposure and HLA in healthy donors. About the research overall: A previous analysis identified about 110 million unique TCR beta sequences derived from approximately 190 million T cells.

General observations from the study: Being productive about 90% or about 30% of the time was typical of most TCR beta V segments in an earlier analysis. In a later analysis, a genetic analysis reported fewer productive-TCR N-insertions in an Asian-associated ancestry cluster than the cohort average. Analysis performed later showed TCR beta chains linked to HLA being more clonally expanded than equally common others.

This sequence originates from a human donor in good health. Source material: PBMCs. This chain joins TRBV2 and TRBJ1-1; a possible D gene is TRBD1 (6 bases). The CDR3 nucleotides read TGTGCCAGCACTGTGACAGGAAAAGTTGAAGCTTTCTTT. It yields the protein CASTVTGKVEAFF.